Sequencing of this T cell receptor beta chain was carried out in a study of cytomegalovirus exposure and HLA in healthy donors. Across the study: A subsequent analysis reported that the 120 validation repertoires were produced on the same platform that had also been used for the 600 to 800 first-cohort repertoires.

This clone has just one count. The trim removed 4 bases at V and 2 bases at J, leaving 3 bases unmatched. CDR1 and CDR2 (germline): SGHNT, YYREEE (reference sequence). This CDR3 spans 13 amino acids. Repertoires were generated with immunoSEQ multiplex PCR, while TCRdb's copy carries only in-frame clones and drops some. The repertoire holds 71,000 or so clones, with approximately 94% as singletons. Sequencing was performed on PBMCs. The receptor's source is a man younger than 35 in good health and CMV-seropositive. The V call is TRBV5-4, the J call TRBJ2-7, with TRBD1 identical over 7 bases. The CDR3 region has the DNA TGTGCCAGCAGCCGGGACAGCCCCTACGAGCAGTACTTC. It translates to CASSRDSPYEQYF.